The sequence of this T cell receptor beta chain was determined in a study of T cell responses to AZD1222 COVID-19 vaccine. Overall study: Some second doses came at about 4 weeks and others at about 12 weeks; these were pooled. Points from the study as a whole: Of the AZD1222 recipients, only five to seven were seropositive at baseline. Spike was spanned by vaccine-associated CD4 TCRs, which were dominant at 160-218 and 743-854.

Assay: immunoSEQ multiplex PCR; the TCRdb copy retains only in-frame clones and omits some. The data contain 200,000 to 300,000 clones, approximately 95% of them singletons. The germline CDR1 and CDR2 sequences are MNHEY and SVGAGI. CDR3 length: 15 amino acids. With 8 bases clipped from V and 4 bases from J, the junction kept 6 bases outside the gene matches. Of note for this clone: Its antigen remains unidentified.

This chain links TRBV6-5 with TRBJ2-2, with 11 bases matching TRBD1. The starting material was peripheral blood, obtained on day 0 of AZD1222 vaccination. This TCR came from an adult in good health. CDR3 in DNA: TGTGCCAGCCCACTCGGGACAGGGGGCACCGGGGAGCTGTTTTTT. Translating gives CASPLGTGGTGELFF.